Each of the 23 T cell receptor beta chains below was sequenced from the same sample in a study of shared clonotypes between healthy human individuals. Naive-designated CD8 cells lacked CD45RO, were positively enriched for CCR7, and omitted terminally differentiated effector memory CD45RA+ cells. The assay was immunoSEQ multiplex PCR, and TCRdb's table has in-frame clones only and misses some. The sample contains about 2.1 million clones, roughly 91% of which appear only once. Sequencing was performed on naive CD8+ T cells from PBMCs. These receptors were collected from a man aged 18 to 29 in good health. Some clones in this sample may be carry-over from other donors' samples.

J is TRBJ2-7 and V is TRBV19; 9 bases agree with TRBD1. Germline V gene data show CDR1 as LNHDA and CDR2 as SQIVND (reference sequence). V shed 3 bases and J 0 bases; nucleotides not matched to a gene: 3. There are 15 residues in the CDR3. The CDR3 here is CASSMGQGNSYEQYF. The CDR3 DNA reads TGTGCCAGTAGTATGGGACAGGGCAACTCCTACGAGCAGTACTTC.

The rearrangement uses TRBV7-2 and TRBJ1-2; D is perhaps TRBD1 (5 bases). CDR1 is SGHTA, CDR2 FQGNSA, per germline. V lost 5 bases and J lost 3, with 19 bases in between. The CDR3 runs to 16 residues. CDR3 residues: CASSNPQVGGYYGYTF. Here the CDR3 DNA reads TGTGCCAGCAGCAATCCACAAGTCGGGGGGTACTATGGCTACACCTTC.

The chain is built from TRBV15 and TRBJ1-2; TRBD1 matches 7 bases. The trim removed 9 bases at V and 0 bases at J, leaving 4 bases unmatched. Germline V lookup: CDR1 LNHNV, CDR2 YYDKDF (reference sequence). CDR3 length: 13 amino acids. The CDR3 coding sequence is TGTGCCACGCGGACAGGTTCTAACTATGGCTACACCTTC. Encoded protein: CATRTGSNYGYTF.

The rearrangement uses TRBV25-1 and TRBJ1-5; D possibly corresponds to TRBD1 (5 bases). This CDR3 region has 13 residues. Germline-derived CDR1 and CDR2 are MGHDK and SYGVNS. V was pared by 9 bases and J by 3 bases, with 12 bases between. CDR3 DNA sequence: TGTGCCAGGGGGAGGGGACTCAATCAGCCCCAGCATTTT. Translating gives CARGRGLNQPQHF.

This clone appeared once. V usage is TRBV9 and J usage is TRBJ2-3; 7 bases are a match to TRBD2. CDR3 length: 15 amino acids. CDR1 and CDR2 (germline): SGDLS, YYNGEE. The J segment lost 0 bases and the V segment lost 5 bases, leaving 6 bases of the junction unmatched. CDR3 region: CASRASGRSTDTQYF. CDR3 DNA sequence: TGTGCCAGCAGAGCTAGCGGCCGTAGCACAGATACGCAGTATTTT.

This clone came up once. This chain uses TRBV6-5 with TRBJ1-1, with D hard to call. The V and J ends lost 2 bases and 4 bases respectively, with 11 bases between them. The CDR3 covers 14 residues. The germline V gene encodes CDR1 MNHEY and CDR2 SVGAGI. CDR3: CASSYLLESTEAFF. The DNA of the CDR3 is TGTGCCAGCAGTTACCTTTTAGAGAGCACTGAAGCTTTCTTT.

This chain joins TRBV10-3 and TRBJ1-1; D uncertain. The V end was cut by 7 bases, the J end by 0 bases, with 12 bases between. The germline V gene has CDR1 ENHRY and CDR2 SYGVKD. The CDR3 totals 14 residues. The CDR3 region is CAITQTPMNTEAFF. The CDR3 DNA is TGTGCCATCACCCAAACCCCAATGAACACTGAAGCTTTCTTT.

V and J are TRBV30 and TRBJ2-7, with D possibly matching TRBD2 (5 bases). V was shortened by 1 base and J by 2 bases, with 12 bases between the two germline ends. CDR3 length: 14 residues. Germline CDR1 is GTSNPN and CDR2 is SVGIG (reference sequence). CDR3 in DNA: TGTGCCTGGAGTGCCGGGGTGAAGCCCTACGAGCAGTACTTC. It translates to CAWSAGVKPYEQYF.

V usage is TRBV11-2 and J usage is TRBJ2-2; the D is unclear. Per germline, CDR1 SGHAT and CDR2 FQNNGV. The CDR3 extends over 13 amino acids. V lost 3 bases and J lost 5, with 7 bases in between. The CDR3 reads CASSFGQTGELFF. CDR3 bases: TGTGCCAGCAGCTTCGGCCAAACCGGGGAGCTGTTTTTT. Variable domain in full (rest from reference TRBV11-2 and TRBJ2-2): EAGVAQSPRYKIIEKRQSVAFWCNPISGHATLYWYQQILGQGPKLLIQFQNNGVVDDSQLPKDRFSAERLKGVDSTLKIQPAKLEDSAVYLCASSFGQTGELFFGEGSRLTVL.

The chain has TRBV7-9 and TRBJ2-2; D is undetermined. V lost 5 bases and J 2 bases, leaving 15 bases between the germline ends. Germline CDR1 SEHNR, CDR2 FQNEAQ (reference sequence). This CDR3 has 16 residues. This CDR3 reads CASSPAPGGNTGELFF. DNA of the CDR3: TGTGCCAGCAGCCCCGCCCCTGGTGGCAACACCGGGGAGCTGTTTTTT.

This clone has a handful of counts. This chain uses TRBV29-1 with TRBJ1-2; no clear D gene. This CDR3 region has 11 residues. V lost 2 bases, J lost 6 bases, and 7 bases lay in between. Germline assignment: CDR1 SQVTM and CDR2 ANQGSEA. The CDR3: CSVEYPNGYTF. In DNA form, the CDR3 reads TGCAGCGTTGAATATCCCAATGGCTACACCTTC.

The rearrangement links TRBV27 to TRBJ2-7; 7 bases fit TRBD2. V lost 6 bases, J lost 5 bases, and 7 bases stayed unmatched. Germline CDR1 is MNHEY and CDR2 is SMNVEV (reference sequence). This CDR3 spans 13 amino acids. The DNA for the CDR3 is TGTGCCAGCAGCCGGACTAGATTCGACGAGCAGTACTTC. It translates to CASSRTRFDEQYF.

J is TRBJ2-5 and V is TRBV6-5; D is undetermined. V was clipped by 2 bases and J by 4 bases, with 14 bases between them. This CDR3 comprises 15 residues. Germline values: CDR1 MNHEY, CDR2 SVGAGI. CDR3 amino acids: CASSYGVGDRETQYF. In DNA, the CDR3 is TGTGCCAGCAGTTACGGGGTAGGCGATAGAGAGACCCAGTACTTC.

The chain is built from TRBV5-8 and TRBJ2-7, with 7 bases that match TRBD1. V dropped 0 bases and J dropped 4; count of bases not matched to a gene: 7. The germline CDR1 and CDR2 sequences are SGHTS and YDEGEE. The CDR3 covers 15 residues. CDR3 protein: CASSLAVGGWYEQYF. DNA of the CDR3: TGTGCCAGCAGCTTGGCGGTAGGGGGCTGGTACGAGCAGTACTTC.

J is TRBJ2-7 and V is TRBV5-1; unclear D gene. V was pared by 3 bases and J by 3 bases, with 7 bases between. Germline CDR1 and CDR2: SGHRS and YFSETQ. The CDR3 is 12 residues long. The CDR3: CASSSKLYEQYF. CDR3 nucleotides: TGCGCCAGCAGCTCTAAACTCTACGAGCAGTACTTC.

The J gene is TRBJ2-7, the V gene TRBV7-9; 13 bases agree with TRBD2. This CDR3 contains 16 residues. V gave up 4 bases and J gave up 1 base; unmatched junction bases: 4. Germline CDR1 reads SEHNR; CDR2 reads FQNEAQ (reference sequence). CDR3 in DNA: TGTGCCAGCAGCTCCACTAGCGGGAGGGAGTCCTACGAGCAGTACTTC. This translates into CASSSTSGRESYEQYF.

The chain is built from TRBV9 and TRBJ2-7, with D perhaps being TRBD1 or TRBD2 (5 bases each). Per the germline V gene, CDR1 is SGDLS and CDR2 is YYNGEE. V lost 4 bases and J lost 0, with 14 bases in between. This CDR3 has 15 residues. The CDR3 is CASSTAGTPSYEQYF. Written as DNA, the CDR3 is TGTGCCAGCAGCACCGCCGGGACGCCCTCCTACGAGCAGTACTTC.

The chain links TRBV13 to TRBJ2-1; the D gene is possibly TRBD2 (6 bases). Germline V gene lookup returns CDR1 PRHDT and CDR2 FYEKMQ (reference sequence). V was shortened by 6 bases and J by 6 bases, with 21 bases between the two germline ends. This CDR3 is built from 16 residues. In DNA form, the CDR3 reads TGTGCCAGCAGTCAGGAGGTGCGGGAAGACCCCAATGAGCAGTTCTTC. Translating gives CASSQEVREDPNEQFF.

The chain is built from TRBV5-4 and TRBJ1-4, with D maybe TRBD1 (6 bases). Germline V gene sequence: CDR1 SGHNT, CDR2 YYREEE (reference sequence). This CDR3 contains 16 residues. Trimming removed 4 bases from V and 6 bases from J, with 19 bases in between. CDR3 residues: CASSLGRGGLDEKLFF. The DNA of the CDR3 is TGTGCCAGCAGCCTTGGCCGGGGGGGGCTGGATGAAAAACTGTTTTTT.

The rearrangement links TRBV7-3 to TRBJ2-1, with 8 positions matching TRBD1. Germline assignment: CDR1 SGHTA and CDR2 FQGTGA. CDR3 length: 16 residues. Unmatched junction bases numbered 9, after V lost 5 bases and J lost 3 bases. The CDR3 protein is CASSARTGQNYNEQFF. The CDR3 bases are TGTGCCAGCAGCGCCCGGACAGGGCAGAACTACAATGAGCAGTTCTTC.

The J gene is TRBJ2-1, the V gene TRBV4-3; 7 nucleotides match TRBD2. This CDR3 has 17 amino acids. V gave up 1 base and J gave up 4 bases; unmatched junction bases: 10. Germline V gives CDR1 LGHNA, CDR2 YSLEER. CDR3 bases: TGCGCCAGCAGCCAAGTTAGGCTAGCGGTAACTTACAATGAGCAGTTCTTC. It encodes CASSQVRLAVTYNEQFF.

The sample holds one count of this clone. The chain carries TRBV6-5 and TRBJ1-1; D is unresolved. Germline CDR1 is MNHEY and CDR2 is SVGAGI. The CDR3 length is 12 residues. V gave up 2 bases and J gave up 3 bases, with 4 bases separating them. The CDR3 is CASSYRDTEAFF. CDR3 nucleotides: TGTGCCAGCAGTTACAGGGACACTGAAGCTTTCTTT.

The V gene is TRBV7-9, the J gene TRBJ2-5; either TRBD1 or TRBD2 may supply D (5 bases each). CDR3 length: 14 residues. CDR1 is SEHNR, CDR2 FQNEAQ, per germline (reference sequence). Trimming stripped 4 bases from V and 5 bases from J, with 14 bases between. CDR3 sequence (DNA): TGTGCCAGCAGCTCAATGGGACCCACGGAGACCCAGTACTTC. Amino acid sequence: CASSSMGPTETQYF.